Below, 29 T cell receptor beta chains from the same sample are listed, as sequenced in a study of cytotoxic CD8 clonotypes in ibrutinib-treated CLL. Measured with immunoSEQ multiplex PCR; TCRdb has only the in-frame clones, and not every one. The sample lists hundreds of thousands of clones; 67% were seen once. The source material was PBMCs, sampled after 36 months of ibrutinib treatment. These TCRs come from a human donor with chronic lymphocytic leukemia.

V gene TRBV5-1 combines with J gene TRBJ2-5, with a tentative D call TRBD1 (6 bases). Germline-derived CDR1 and CDR2 are SGHRS and YFSETQ. The germline V and J ends were trimmed by 0 bases and 0 bases, with 9 bases remaining between them. The CDR3 is 15 amino acids. In DNA, the CDR3 is TGCGCCAGCAGCTTGGCAAGGGGGTACCAAGAGACCCAGTACTTC. It codes for CASSLARGYQETQYF.

This rearrangement joins TRBV14 to TRBJ2-7; 8 positions agree with TRBD1. The CDR3 sequence is 15 residues long. V lost 1 base to trimming and J lost 2 bases; unmatched junction nucleotides: 4. Germline CDR1 is SGHDN and CDR2 is FVKESK. The CDR3 DNA reads TGTGCCAGCAGCCAAGGCCGACAGGGGACCTACGAGCAGTACTTC. This encodes CASSQGRQGTYEQYF.

This clone was counted once. The rearrangement uses TRBV29-1 and TRBJ2-1; TRBD2 aligns across 13 bases. The V gene end was trimmed by 5 bases and the J gene end by 0 bases; junction bases not matched to a gene: 7. The CDR3 sequence is 17 residues long. Germline assignment: CDR1 SQVTM and CDR2 ANQGSEA. This CDR3 is CSVTGLAGTSSYNEQFF. The DNA of the CDR3 is TGCAGCGTTACGGGACTAGCGGGGACAAGCTCCTACAATGAGCAGTTCTTC.

The V and J genes are TRBV4-1 and TRBJ2-3; D call uncertain. Germline values: CDR1 MGHRA, CDR2 YSYEKL. The length of the CDR3 is 16 residues. V gave up 1 base and J gave up 2 bases, with 13 bases separating them. The CDR3: CASSQVPGLPTDTQYF. The CDR3 DNA sequence: TGCGCCAGCAGCCAAGTTCCGGGTTTACCCACAGATACGCAGTATTTT.

The chain is built from TRBV6-6 and TRBJ2-2; D is possibly TRBD1 or TRBD2 (5 bases each). The germline V gene has CDR1 MNHNY and CDR2 SVGAGI (reference sequence). V was clipped by 2 bases and J by 6 bases, with 10 bases between them. This CDR3 is 14 amino acids long. The CDR3 region is CASSYVRGPGELFF. CDR3 coding DNA: TGTGCCAGCAGTTACGTTCGGGGCCCCGGGGAGCTGTTTTTT.

In regard to this clone: Other DNA variants within this sample encode the same CDR3. The rearrangement links TRBV27 to TRBJ2-6, with D unclear. The germline gives CDR1 MNHEY, CDR2 SMNVEV (reference sequence). CDR3 size: 14 residues. V was clipped by 1 base and J by 0 bases, with 1 base between them. CDR3 DNA sequence: TGTGCCAGCAGTTTATTCTCTGGGGCCAACGTCCTGACTTTC. Its translation: CASSLFSGANVLTF. Variable domain in full (rest from reference TRBV27 and TRBJ2-6): EAQVTQNPRYLITVTGKKLTVTCSQNMNHEYMSWYRQDPGLGLRQIYYSMNVEVTDKGDVPEGYKVSRKEKRNFPLILESPSPNQTSLYFCASSLFSGANVLTFGAGSRLTVL.

The genes are TRBV4-1 and TRBJ2-3; 11 nucleotides line up with TRBD2. The CDR3 has 19 amino acids. Losses at the gene ends were 0 bases for V and 5 bases for J; bases not matched to a gene: 13. In germline, CDR1 is MGHRA, CDR2 YSYEKL. The CDR3 DNA is TGCGCCAGCAGCCAAGATGGTAGCGGGGGGGCTGCTTCTTTAGATACGCAGTATTTT. Translated: CASSQDGSGGAASLDTQYF.

The rearrangement links TRBV10-2 to TRBJ2-1, with D hard to call. This CDR3 is built from 11 residues. CDR1 and CDR2 (germline): WSHSY, SAAADI. The V and J ends lost 5 bases and 7 bases respectively, with 6 bases between them. The CDR3 sequence: CASSPSNEQFF. The CDR3 region has the DNA TGCGCCAGCAGTCCTTCGAATGAGCAGTTCTTC.

V gene TRBV29-1 combines with J gene TRBJ2-7; perhaps D is TRBD1 or TRBD2 (5 bases each). There are 12 residues in the CDR3. V dropped 3 bases and J dropped 3 bases, with 9 bases sitting between them. Germline lookup yields CDR1 SQVTM and CDR2 ANQGSEA. The CDR3 sequence: CSVDEGNYEQYF. The CDR3 DNA reads as TGCAGCGTTGACGAGGGGAACTACGAGCAGTACTTC.

The genes are TRBV5-4 and TRBJ2-7, with D perhaps matching TRBD1 (7 bases). Trimming stripped 4 bases from V and 0 bases from J, with 17 bases between. This CDR3 region has 16 residues. Germline values: CDR1 SGHNT, CDR2 YYREEE (reference sequence). CDR3 sequence: CASSLGGTDSSYEQYF. The CDR3 DNA sequence: TGTGCCAGCAGCCTCGGAGGGACAGACAGCTCCTACGAGCAGTACTTC. The variable domain in full, completed from reference TRBV5-4 and TRBJ2-7, reads ETGVTQSPTHLIKTRGQQVTLRCSSQSGHNTVSWYQQALGQGPQFIFQYYREEENGRGNFPPRFSGLQFPNYSSELNVNALELDDSALYLCASSLGGTDSSYEQYFGPGTRLTVT.

The chain is built from TRBV6-5 and TRBJ2-1, with 9 bases fitting TRBD1. V lost 2 bases, J lost 7 bases, and 6 bases stayed unmatched. The CDR3 extends over 15 amino acids. Germline V lookup: CDR1 MNHEY, CDR2 SVGAGI. The CDR3 nucleotides read TGTGCCAGCAGTTACAGACAGGGGGGGTCGAATGAGCAGTTCTTC. This sequence encodes CASSYRQGGSNEQFF.

This chain links TRBV25-1 with TRBJ2-3, with D perhaps matching TRBD1 (6 bases). V was trimmed by 9 bases and J by 3 bases, leaving 19 bases between them. The germline gives CDR1 MGHDK, CDR2 SYGVNS. CDR3 length: 15 residues. The CDR3 nucleotides read TGTGCCAGTGGTGGGGTGACAGGCGGTACAGATACGCAGTATTTT. Its protein is CASGGVTGGTDTQYF.

The chain links TRBV29-1 to TRBJ2-1; D is tentatively TRBD1 or TRBD2 (5 bases each). Germline CDR1 is SQVTM and CDR2 is ANQGSEA. Between the trimmed V and J ends, which lost 7 bases and 4 bases, there was a span of 17 bases. The length of the CDR3 is 14 residues. CDR3 sequence (DNA): TGCAGCGGCTCACGGGACGGGTTTTACAATGAGCAGTTCTTC. The encoded protein is CSGSRDGFYNEQFF.

The J gene is TRBJ1-1, the V gene TRBV4-2; 7 bases are shared with TRBD1. CDR3 length: 16 amino acids. The trim removed 4 bases at V and 1 base at J, leaving 9 bases unmatched. Germline loops: CDR1 LGHNA, CDR2 YNFKEQ. CDR3 sequence: CASSPRTGGRNTEAFF. DNA of the CDR3: TGTGCCAGCAGCCCCCGGACAGGCGGGCGGAACACTGAAGCTTTCTTT.

The chain uses TRBV9 and TRBJ2-1; 8 positions agree with TRBD2. The CDR3 runs 17 residues. From germline, CDR1 is SGDLS and CDR2 YYNGEE. Trimming took 2 bases from V and 3 from J; bases not matched to a gene: 10. CDR3: CASSVARGSGNYNEQFF. The CDR3, as DNA: TGTGCCAGCAGCGTGGCGAGGGGTAGCGGGAACTACAATGAGCAGTTCTTC.

The chain combines TRBV19 with TRBJ2-6; D is ambiguous. Trimming removed 7 bases at V and 5 bases at J, with 3 bases between. The CDR3 extends over 11 amino acids. Germline CDR1 reads LNHDA; CDR2 reads SQIVND (reference sequence). The CDR3 spells CASNWANVLTF. The DNA of the CDR3 is TGTGCCAGTAATTGGGCCAACGTCCTGACTTTC.

This chain uses TRBV11-3 with TRBJ2-3, with TRBD2 as a possible D gene (5 bases). Germline lookup yields CDR1 SGHNT and CDR2 YENEEA. The CDR3 has 15 residues. V was shortened by 0 bases and J by 0 bases, with 7 bases between the two germline ends. This CDR3 is CASSLDRGSTDTQYF. As DNA, the CDR3 is TGTGCCAGCAGCTTAGATCGGGGAAGCACAGATACGCAGTATTTT.

This clone showed up just once. Relative to the germline gene, one junction end is altered; a read error may explain this. Other DNA sequences within the sample encode an identical CDR3. J is TRBJ2-7 and V is TRBV27, with 10 bases that match TRBD2. This CDR3 region has 16 residues. Germline V gene sequence: CDR1 MNHEY, CDR2 SMNVEV (reference sequence). The CDR3 spells CASSAHITSGVYEQYF. CDR3 bases: TGTGCCAGCAGTGCCCACATAACTAGCGGGGTCTACGAACAGTACTTC.

This sequence joins TRBV18 and TRBJ2-7, with 7 nucleotides matching TRBD2. Germline CDR1 reads KGHSH; CDR2 reads LQKENI. This CDR3 region has 13 residues. J was trimmed by 5 bases and V by 3 bases; bases with no gene match: 4. This chain's CDR3 is CASSPGGGDEQYF. CDR3 in DNA: TGTGCCAGCTCACCGGGCGGGGGAGACGAGCAGTACTTC.

This clone was picked up a small number of times. This chain uses TRBV11-2 with TRBJ2-7; perhaps D is TRBD1 or TRBD2 (5 bases each). CDR3 length: 15 residues. V was shortened by 4 bases and J by 5 bases, with 18 bases between the two germline ends. Germline V gives CDR1 SGHAT, CDR2 FQNNGV. The CDR3 DNA reads as TGTGCCAGCAGCTCACGGCGGGCCAGGGCCCACGAGCAGTACTTC. Protein product: CASSSRRARAHEQYF.

The V gene is TRBV11-2, the J gene TRBJ2-1; 12 bases map to TRBD2. J gave up 4 bases and V 2 bases, and 0 bases lay outside the gene matches. Germline V gene lookup returns CDR1 SGHAT and CDR2 FQNNGV. There are 15 residues in the CDR3. As DNA, the CDR3 is TGTGCCAGCAGCTTACTAGCGGGGGGGTACAATGAGCAGTTCTTC. It encodes CASSLLAGGYNEQFF.

This sequence joins TRBV29-1 and TRBJ1-2; 8 bases line up with TRBD1. Trimming cost V 4 bases and J 8 bases; bases outside gene matches: 9. This CDR3 comprises 13 residues. CDR1 and CDR2 (germline): SQVTM, ANQGSEA. The CDR3 protein is CSVAGGKESGYTF. Written as DNA, the CDR3 is TGCAGCGTTGCAGGGGGCAAGGAGTCGGGCTACACCTTC. Variable domain in full (rest from reference TRBV29-1 and TRBJ1-2): SAVISQKPSRDICQRGTSLTIQCQVDSQVTMMFWYRQQPGQSLTLIATANQGSEATYESGFVIDKFPISRPNLTFSTLTVSNMSPEDSSIYLCSVAGGKESGYTFGSGTRLTVV.

The genes are TRBV19 and TRBJ1-5; D gene unclear. Trimming pared 1 base from V and 9 bases from J, leaving 16 bases between. CDR1 and CDR2 from the germline V gene are LNHDA and SQIVND (reference sequence). The CDR3 is 15 amino acids. The CDR3 DNA is TGTGCCAGTAGTATAGGGAGAGGGTTTTCTATGCCCCAGCATTTT. Translated: CASSIGRGFSMPQHF. Together with reference TRBV19 and TRBJ1-5, the CDR3 gives the full variable domain: DGGITQSPKYLFRKEGQNVTLSCEQNLNHDAMYWYRQDPGQGLRLIYYSQIVNDFQKGDIAEGYSVSREKKESFPLTVTSAQKNPTAFYLCASSIGRGFSMPQHFGDGTRLSIL.

The chain carries TRBV19 and TRBJ2-3, with 7 bases fitting TRBD2. The CDR3 has 14 amino acids. Trimming took 4 bases from V and 1 from J; bases not matched to a gene: 2. The germline V gene encodes CDR1 LNHDA and CDR2 SQIVND (reference sequence). The CDR3 DNA is TGTGCCAGTAGTAGTGCGGGAGGCACAGATACGCAGTATTTT. This codes for CASSSAGGTDTQYF.

The chain combines TRBV7-8 with TRBJ1-5, with D possibly being TRBD1 (5 bases). The germline V gene has CDR1 SGHVS and CDR2 FQNEAQ. The CDR3 totals 16 residues. The V end lost 1 base, the J end lost 2 bases, and 12 bases lay between the germline ends. The CDR3 loop reads CASSLVGGAGNQPQHF. The CDR3 nucleotides are TGTGCCAGCAGCTTAGTAGGCGGGGCGGGCAATCAGCCCCAGCATTTT.

Written as DNA, the CDR3 is TGTGCCAGCAGCCACCACCCACCTGGGAGCTCCTATAATTCACCCCTCCACTTT. It is translated as CASSHHPPGSSYNSPLHF. V is TRBV14 and J is TRBJ1-6; D call uncertain. The CDR3 has 18 residues. The germline gives CDR1 SGHDN, CDR2 FVKESK. V was clipped by 3 bases and J by 0 bases, with 15 bases between them.

The rearrangement links TRBV2 to TRBJ2-7, with 9 nucleotides matching TRBD1. The CDR3 is 13 amino acids. Germline V lookup: CDR1 SNHLY, CDR2 FYNNEI. V lost 7 bases, J lost 3 bases, and 4 bases stayed unmatched. CDR3 sequence: CASNRDRVYEQYF. The CDR3 DNA reads TGTGCCAGCAACCGGGACAGGGTCTACGAGCAGTACTTC.

The rearrangement links TRBV19 to TRBJ1-5; D not resolved. Germline CDR1 LNHDA, CDR2 SQIVND (reference sequence). The CDR3 consists of 15 residues. The germline V and J ends were trimmed by 3 bases and 1 base, with 10 bases remaining between them. CDR3 sequence (DNA): TGTGCCAGTAGTATGGGCGGAGTAAGCAATCAGCCCCAGCATTTT. It translates to CASSMGGVSNQPQHF.

The CDR3 coding sequence is TGCAGCGTGGGGGGAGACGTATTGAACACTGAAGCTTTCTTT. The encoded protein is CSVGGDVLNTEAFF. The V call is TRBV29-1, the J call TRBJ1-1; a possible D gene is TRBD1 (5 bases). CDR3 length equals 14 residues. Per the germline V gene, CDR1 is SQVTM and CDR2 is ANQGSEA. V was clipped by 6 bases and J by 0 bases, with 14 bases between them.